A selection of T cell receptor beta chains follows, all from one sample in a study of cytomegalovirus exposure and HLA in healthy donors. The protocol was immunoSEQ multiplex PCR, while the TCRdb copy is restricted to in-frame clones and leaves out a portion. This repertoire shows over 120,000 clones, about 91% found once; its top ten account for over 9%. Sequencing was performed on PBMCs. Source of these receptors: a woman aged 18-35 years in good health and CMV-seropositive. CDR3s include the opening cysteine and the closing phenylalanine or tryptophan. The D gene is left open where the match is weak. Clone size is not always given. Where it is, it says once, few, many or a class for expanded clones.

clone_size j_call d_call v_call cdr3_nt cdr3_aa
. TRBJ2-5 TRBD2 TRBV25-1 TGTGCCAGCAGTGACAAGACTAGCGGGGGTAGGGAGACCCAGTACTTC CASSDKTSGGRETQYF
. TRBJ2-1 . TRBV5-4 TGTGCCAGCAGCACCCACCCGGGGAATGAGCAGTTCTTC CASSTHPGNEQFF
. TRBJ1-6 . TRBV6-1 TGTGCCAGCAGTTCCCGGTGGGGGGATAATTCACCCCTCCACTTT CASSSRWGDNSPLHF
. TRBJ1-5 . TRBV28 TGTGCCAGCACCCTCACAGGGTACATTCAGCCCCAGCATTTT CASTLTGYIQPQHF
. TRBJ2-1 TRBD2 TRBV5-1 TGCGCCAGCAGCTTCTCTAGCGGGGAAAACAATGAGCAGTTCTTC CASSFSSGENNEQFF
. TRBJ2-7 TRBD2 TRBV19 TGTGCCACCCACGGACTAGCGTACGAGCAGTACTTC CATHGLAYEQYF
. TRBJ1-5 TRBD1 TRBV19 TGTGCCAGTAGTTTAAGGACGACAGGGGTAAATCAGCCCCAGCATTTT CASSLRTTGVNQPQHF
few TRBJ1-2 . TRBV6-5 TGTGCCAGCAGCGAACAGGGAGGGAGTACCTATGGCTACACCTTC CASSEQGGSTYGYTF
. TRBJ2-7 . TRBV6-4 TGTGCCAGCAGTGACTTCAGGGAGGCGACCTCCTACGAGCAGTACTTC CASSDFREATSYEQYF
. TRBJ1-5 . TRBV28 TGTGCCAGCAGCCTACTGGACGGGAACAATCAGCCCCAGCATTTT CASSLLDGNNQPQHF
. TRBJ2-3 TRBD2 TRBV19 TGTGCCAGTAGTTTACGAGCGGGGGCACGCACAGATACGCAGTATTTT CASSLRAGARTDTQYF
. TRBJ2-3 TRBD2 TRBV4-3 TGCGCCAGCAGCCAAGATTTGGCTAGCGGGGGCACAGATACGCAGTATTTT CASSQDLASGGTDTQYF
. TRBJ2-7 . TRBV27 TGTGCCAGCAGTTTGGCGCTACCGACAGCCTACGAGCAGTACTTC CASSLALPTAYEQYF
. TRBJ2-2 . TRBV5-4 TGTGCCAGCAGCTTGGGTACAGTAAAGGTCACCGGGGAGCTGTTTTTT CASSLGTVKVTGELFF
. TRBJ1-2 . TRBV5-6 TGTGCCAGCAGCTTTCCCGGGGGCTATGGCTACACCTTC CASSFPGGYGYTF
. TRBJ2-7 . TRBV6-5 TGTGCCAGCAGTTACTCGAGTTCAGGGGAGCAGTACTTC CASSYSSSGEQYF
. TRBJ1-4 . TRBV10-3 TGTGCCATCAGTGAGGGGGCGCCTAATGAAAAACTGTTTTTT CAISEGAPNEKLFF
once TRBJ2-5 . TRBV27 TGTGCCAGCAGTTCACAGGGATCCCCCTACGAGACCCAGTACTTC CASSSQGSPYETQYF
. TRBJ2-3 TRBD1 TRBV27 TGTGCCAGCACGTACACAGGGGTTGAATCTAGCACAGATACGCAGTATTTT CASTYTGVESSTDTQYF
. TRBJ2-5 TRBD2 TRBV5-1 TGCGCCAGCAGCTTGGGGCCAGCGGGGTACCAAGAGACCCAGTACTTC CASSLGPAGYQETQYF
. TRBJ2-7 TRBD1 TRBV11-3 TGTGCCAGCAGCTTAGGTGCAGGGGGCCCGCAGTACTTC CASSLGAGGPQYF
. TRBJ2-7 . TRBV2 TGTGCCAGCAGTGAAGCGTTTCTAGTTCCCCCCGAGCAGTACTTC CASSEAFLVPPEQYF
. TRBJ1-5 . TRBV4-2 TGTGCCAGCAGCCAAGAATTCGCGGGGGAAGGAAGCAATCAGCCCCAGCATTTT CASSQEFAGEGSNQPQHF
. TRBJ2-5 . TRBV2 TGTGCCAGCAGTCGACAGCAAGAGACCCAGTACTTC CASSRQQETQYF
. TRBJ2-7 . TRBV4-1 TGCGCCAGCAGCCCCAGGGGAACCTCCTACGAGCAGTACTTC CASSPRGTSYEQYF
. TRBJ1-6 . TRBV28 TGTGCCAGCACAATGATGGGCTCACCCCTCCACTTT CASTMMGSPLHF
. TRBJ1-2 . TRBV4-1 TGCGCCAGCAGCCAAGGTGGGCCCGGGAGTTACTATGGCTACACCTTC CASSQGGPGSYYGYTF
. TRBJ1-2 . TRBV2 TGTGCCAGCAGTGATTCGGTTATCTATGGCTACACCTTC CASSDSVIYGYTF
. TRBJ1-1 . TRBV6-5 TGTGCCAGCAGTTACGGGGGGGGGTATGAAGCTTTCTTT CASSYGGGYEAFF
once TRBJ1-3 . TRBV2 TGTGCCAGCAGTGCTTTCACTCGAAACACCATATATTTT CASSAFTRNTIYF
. TRBJ1-6 . TRBV5-4 TGTGCCAGCAGCTTGGCCCAGGACAGCAACTATAATTCACCCCTCCACTTT CASSLAQDSNYNSPLHF
. TRBJ2-3 TRBD2 TRBV9 TGTGCCAGCAGCGTAGCGAGCGGGGATAGGGCGCAGTATTTT CASSVASGDRAQYF
. TRBJ2-3 . TRBV19 TGTGCCACAGAGGGCCTACCTAGCACAGATACGCAGTATTTT CATEGLPSTDTQYF
. TRBJ2-4 TRBD1 TRBV4-1 TGCGCCAGCAGCCAAGGATCACAGGGGGACATAGCCAAAAACATTCAGTACTTC CASSQGSQGDIAKNIQYF
. TRBJ2-5 TRBD2 TRBV28 TGTGCCAGCAGTTTACGGCGGGGGGAGCAGGGAGAGACCCAGTACTTC CASSLRRGEQGETQYF
once TRBJ1-6 TRBD1 TRBV4-3 TGCGCCAGCAGCCAAGACGCGACAGGGGATCCTTCACCCCTCCACTTT CASSQDATGDPSPLHF
. TRBJ2-3 . TRBV5-1 TGCGCCAGCAGCTTGGAGGGGGGGCGGGTCACAGATACGCAGTATTTT CASSLEGGRVTDTQYF
. TRBJ2-7 . TRBV19 TGTGCCAGTAGTCCCCGACGAGGTACTATCTCCTACGAGCAGTACTTC CASSPRRGTISYEQYF